One and the same sample provided the 32 T cell receptor beta chains below, sequenced in a study of shared clonotypes between healthy human individuals. The protocol was immunoSEQ multiplex PCR, while the TCRdb copy is restricted to in-frame clones and leaves out a portion. The repertoire includes over a million clones, roughly 74% of them detected once, and 0.55% to 0.7% sits in the top ten. The material sequenced was memory CD4+ T cells from PBMCs. Subset indicated: CD45RA-negative fraction. The receptors come from a man between 18 and 29 years old in good health. Some clones in this sample may be carry-over from other donors' samples.

V and J are TRBV7-2 and TRBJ1-1; D perhaps matches TRBD1 (5 bases). Trimming cost V 2 bases and J 1 base, with 14 bases left between them. Germline-derived CDR1 and CDR2 are SGHTA and FQGNSA. This CDR3 region has 16 residues. Here the CDR3 reads CASSLRAPGQNTEAFF. The CDR3, as DNA: TGTGCCAGCAGCTTACGGGCCCCGGGGCAGAACACTGAAGCTTTCTTT.

This clone appeared a single time. V is TRBV7-3 and J is TRBJ2-1; TRBD2 agrees at 10 bases. This CDR3 comprises 17 residues. CDR1 is SGHTA and CDR2 is FQGTGA in the germline V gene. V lost 5 bases, J lost 7 bases, and 14 bases stayed unmatched. The CDR3 reads CASSHPLTDSGRNEQFF. CDR3 nucleotide sequence: TGTGCCAGCAGCCATCCCTTAACCGATAGCGGGAGGAATGAGCAGTTCTTC.

Here the CDR3 DNA reads TGTGCCAGCAGCGTAGATGTACTAGCGGTAATGGGGCAGTTCTTC. Its protein product is CASSVDVLAVMGQFF. The chain recombines TRBV9 with TRBJ2-1, with 8 bases aligning to TRBD2. Trimming at V came to 0 bases and at J to 12 bases, leaving 11 bases not matched to a gene. Per germline, CDR1 SGDLS and CDR2 YYNGEE. There are 15 residues in the CDR3.

In nucleotides, the CDR3 is TGTGCCACCAGCAGAGATCCAGGGGCCTACGAGCAGTACTTC. As protein: CATSRDPGAYEQYF. This rearrangement joins TRBV15 to TRBJ2-7; perhaps TRBD1 as D (6 bases). The V end was cut by 0 bases, the J end by 2 bases, with 8 bases between. The germline V gene encodes CDR1 LNHNV and CDR2 YYDKDF (reference sequence). The CDR3 runs to 14 residues.

The chain combines TRBV5-5 with TRBJ2-7; perhaps TRBD1 as D (6 bases). Looked up from germline, CDR1 is SGHKS and CDR2 is YYEKEE (reference sequence). V dropped 4 bases and J dropped 2 bases, with 13 bases sitting between them. CDR3 length: 14 amino acids. Here the CDR3 DNA reads TGTGCCAGCAGCGCACAGGGCCAGGCCTACGAGCAGTACTTC. It specifies CASSAQGQAYEQYF.

J is TRBJ2-5 and V is TRBV7-3; TRBD1 agrees at 9 bases. Per germline, CDR1 SGHTA and CDR2 FQGTGA. The CDR3 length is 15 residues. The V and J ends lost 5 bases and 3 bases, in that order; junction bases with no gene match: 7. CDR3 nucleotide sequence: TGTGCCAGCAGCCCGGGGACAGGGAGAGAAGAGACCCAGTACTTC. This translates into CASSPGTGREETQYF. Using reference TRBV7-3 and TRBJ2-5 for the parts outside the CDR3, the full variable domain is GAGVSQTPSNKVTEKGKYVELRCDPISGHTALYWYRQSLGQGPEFLIYFQGTGAADDSGLPNDRFFAVRPEGSVSTLKIQRTERGDSAVYLCASSPGTGREETQYFGPGTRLLVL.

The chain's CDR3 is CAGRLGSYTF. DNA of the CDR3: TGTGCCGGTAGACTTGGAAGCTACACCTTC. The chain has TRBV2 and TRBJ1-2; no definite D call. The CDR3 length is 10 residues. With 11 bases removed from V and 9 bases from J, the gap between germline ends came to 13 bases. Per the germline V gene, CDR1 is SNHLY and CDR2 is FYNNEI.

This clone has a handful of counts. CDR3 loop: CASSTGTHRETQYF. CDR3 DNA: TGTGCCAGCAGCACTGGGACTCACCGGGAGACCCAGTACTTC. The rearrangement links TRBV7-2 to TRBJ2-5; D may be TRBD2 (6 bases). Germline CDR1 is SGHTA and CDR2 is FQGNSA. Deletions cut 5 bases from V and 5 bases from J, with 15 bases between. CDR3 length: 14 amino acids.

Remarks on this clone: Other DNA sequences in this sample translate to the same CDR3. V is TRBV9 and J is TRBJ2-7, with D tentatively TRBD2 (5 bases). There are 13 residues in the CDR3. Trimming took off 2 bases at V and 4 bases at J, with 10 bases between the two ends. From germline, CDR1 is SGDLS and CDR2 YYNGEE. This chain's CDR3 is CASSVDGVYEQYF. The CDR3 DNA is TGTGCCAGCAGCGTGGACGGGGTATACGAGCAGTACTTC.

The V and J genes are TRBV30 and TRBJ2-5, with no clear D. This CDR3 contains 12 residues. With 0 bases removed from V and 5 bases from J, the gap between germline ends came to 7 bases. Germline V gene data show CDR1 as GTSNPN and CDR2 as SVGIG (reference sequence). The CDR3 region is CAWSVAKETQYF. The CDR3 nucleotides are TGTGCCTGGAGTGTAGCTAAGGAGACCCAGTACTTC.

The V and J genes are TRBV4-3 and TRBJ2-3, with D possibly being TRBD2 (7 bases). This CDR3 has 17 amino acids. In germline, CDR1 is LGHNA, CDR2 YSLEER. V gave up 0 bases and J gave up 3 bases, with 16 bases separating them. This CDR3 reads CASSQEIARGATDTQYF. For the CDR3, the DNA is TGCGCCAGCAGCCAAGAAATTGCTCGGGGGGCTACAGATACGCAGTATTTT.

The rearrangement uses TRBV11-1 and TRBJ1-3, with D unresolved. CDR3 size: 14 residues. Trimming cost V 5 bases and J 4 bases, with 12 bases left between them. Germline CDR1 reads SGHAT; CDR2 reads FQDESV (reference sequence). The CDR3 is CASSVSVGGNTIYF. The CDR3 DNA reads as TGTGCCAGCAGCGTCAGTGTAGGAGGAAACACCATATATTTT.

The chain recombines TRBV18 with TRBJ2-5, with 12 bases lining up with TRBD2. CDR1 and CDR2 (germline): KGHSH, LQKENI. J gave up 4 bases and V 3 bases, and 9 bases lay outside the gene matches. The CDR3 loop spans 17 amino acids. In DNA, the CDR3 is TGTGCCAGCTCACCCGTGACTAGCGGGAGTTTTGGAGAGACCCAGTACTTC. This translates into CASSPVTSGSFGETQYF.

This clone appeared a few times. V usage is TRBV2 and J usage is TRBJ1-1; D is undetermined. The germline V and J ends were trimmed by 6 bases and 14 bases, with 13 bases remaining between them. CDR3 length: 10 residues. Germline CDR1 reads SNHLY; CDR2 reads FYNNEI. Here the CDR3 DNA reads TGTGCCAGCAGATACCGACACCAGTTCTTT. Its translation: CASRYRHQFF.

The genes are TRBV4-3 and TRBJ2-3; 10 bases are shared with TRBD2. Germline lookup yields CDR1 LGHNA and CDR2 YSLEER. The V segment lost 4 bases and the J segment 4 bases; nucleotides outside the gene matches: 14. The CDR3 contains 18 residues. The CDR3 sequence: CASSPTWGAGGPPDTQYF. The DNA of the CDR3 is TGCGCCAGCAGCCCGACGTGGGGAGCGGGAGGGCCTCCAGATACGCAGTATTTT.

The chain uses TRBV5-4 and TRBJ2-7; TRBD2 aligns across 8 bases. The V gene's germline CDR1 is SGHNT and CDR2 YYREEE (reference sequence). The V and J ends lost 1 base and 6 bases, in that order; junction bases with no gene match: 6. The CDR3 extends over 14 amino acids. The CDR3: CASSLKRESGEQYF. Here the CDR3 DNA reads TGTGCCAGCAGCTTGAAGCGGGAGAGCGGCGAGCAGTACTTC.

V gene TRBV5-4 combines with J gene TRBJ2-3, with unresolved D. This CDR3 is 16 amino acids long. The V gene's germline CDR1 is SGHNT and CDR2 YYREEE (reference sequence). V lost 0 bases to trimming and J lost 5 bases, with 16 bases between them. The CDR3 region has the DNA TGTGCCAGCAGCTTGGTACGCGGTGCCTTGGGAGATACGCAGTATTTT. Translating it yields CASSLVRGALGDTQYF.

This clone was picked up many times. This chain connects TRBV4-1 to TRBJ2-2; no firm D call. CDR1 and CDR2 from the germline V gene are MGHRA and YSYEKL. The CDR3 totals 15 residues. V was clipped by 6 bases and J by 2 bases, with 13 bases between them. CDR3 loop: CASRPPGGNTGELFF. The CDR3 bases are TGCGCCAGCAGACCCCCTGGCGGTAACACCGGGGAGCTGTTTTTT.

This chain links TRBV27 with TRBJ1-6; 7 positions agree with TRBD1. The CDR3 consists of 16 residues. The V and J ends lost 5 bases and 10 bases, in that order; junction bases with no gene match: 14. CDR1 MNHEY and CDR2 SMNVEV come from the germline V gene (reference sequence). CDR3 region: CASSVNRGARGSPLHF. The CDR3 coding sequence is TGTGCCAGCAGTGTCAACAGGGGCGCAAGGGGGTCACCCCTCCACTTT.

There are many counts of this clone. The sample has other DNA sequences that encode this CDR3 too. The chain links TRBV7-9 to TRBJ1-1, with 8 bases fitting TRBD1. Germline assignment: CDR1 SEHNR and CDR2 FQNEAQ (reference sequence). The CDR3 spans 16 residues. After removal of 5 bases from V and 3 bases from J, the junction contained 11 bases not matched to a gene. The CDR3 region is CASSPSPGQGHTEAFF. CDR3 sequence (DNA): TGTGCCAGCAGCCCATCCCCCGGACAGGGTCACACTGAAGCTTTCTTT. Looking up the rest from reference TRBV7-9 and TRBJ1-1 gives the full variable domain: DTGVSQNPRHKITKRGQNVTFRCDPISEHNRLYWYRQTLGQGPEFLTYFQNEAQLEKSRLLSDRFSAERPKGSFSTLEIQRTEQGDSAMYLCASSPSPGQGHTEAFFGQGTRLTVV.

V gene TRBV5-1 combines with J gene TRBJ2-5, with D maybe TRBD2 (7 bases). Germline values: CDR1 SGHRS, CDR2 YFSETQ. The CDR3 covers 14 residues. Trimming removed 3 bases from V and 9 bases from J, with 18 bases in between. CDR3 amino acids: CASSSLGRGPAQYF. The CDR3 bases are TGCGCCAGCAGCTCTCTGGGGCGGGGGCCAGCCCAGTACTTC.

The rearrangement joins TRBV7-3 to TRBJ2-7; no clear D. The V end lost 5 bases, the J end lost 2 bases, and 16 bases lay between the germline ends. The CDR3 contains 15 residues. The germline V gene encodes CDR1 SGHTA and CDR2 FQGTGA. CDR3 nucleotides: TGTGCCAGCAGCCCATATCACGGCGAGGCCTACGAGCAGTACTTC. This gives the protein CASSPYHGEAYEQYF.

The CDR3 bases are TGTGCCACCCAACAGGGATTTGGAGAGACCCAGTACTTC. It translates to CATQQGFGETQYF. The rearrangement links TRBV28 to TRBJ2-5; possibly TRBD1 for D (6 bases). The CDR3 is 13 amino acids. Germline V gene sequence: CDR1 MDHEN, CDR2 SYDVKM. Trimming took off 10 bases at V and 4 bases at J, with 16 bases between the two ends. The entire variable domain, with the rest obtained from reference TRBV28 and TRBJ2-5, is as follows: DVKVTQSSRYLVKRTGEKVFLECVQDMDHENMFWYRQDPGLGLRLIYFSYDVKMKEKGDIPEGYSVSREKKERFSLILESASTNQTSMYLCATQQGFGETQYFGPGTRLLVL.

This sequence joins TRBV9 and TRBJ1-6; D gene uncertain. Trimming took 3 bases from V and 7 from J, leaving 11 bases between them. Germline CDR1 is SGDLS and CDR2 is YYNGEE. This CDR3 is built from 14 residues. The CDR3 sequence is CASSAQTTNSPLHF. As DNA, the CDR3 is TGTGCCAGCAGCGCCCAAACTACAAATTCACCCCTCCACTTT. The whole variable domain, filled in from reference TRBV9 and TRBJ1-6, reads DSGVTQTPKHLITATGQRVTLRCSPRSGDLSVYWYQQSLDQGLQFLIQYYNGEERAKGNILERFSAQQFPDLHSELNLSSLELGDSALYFCASSAQTTNSPLHFGNGTRLTVT.

The V call is TRBV2, the J call TRBJ2-6; D is unresolved. In germline, CDR1 is SNHLY, CDR2 FYNNEI. V was shortened by 3 bases and J by 0 bases, with 6 bases between the two germline ends. The CDR3 sequence is 15 residues long. For the CDR3, the DNA is TGTGCCAGCAGTGAGGCCAGCTCTGGGGCCAACGTCCTGACTTTC. As protein: CASSEASSGANVLTF.

The chain is built from TRBV6-1 and TRBJ2-7, with 11 bases lining up with TRBD1. J lost 7 bases, V lost 0 bases, and 8 bases had no gene match. The germline V gene encodes CDR1 MNHNS and CDR2 SASEGT. CDR3 length: 16 amino acids. The CDR3 loop reads CASSEARPDRGREQYF. Here the CDR3 DNA reads TGTGCCAGCAGTGAAGCTCGCCCGGACAGGGGGCGAGAGCAGTACTTC.

The V gene is TRBV6-1, the J gene TRBJ1-1, with TRBD1 as a possible D gene (6 bases). The germline gives CDR1 MNHNS, CDR2 SASEGT. Deletions cut 10 bases from V and 4 bases from J, with 16 bases between. The CDR3 length is 13 residues. The CDR3 spells CAITRQVPTEAFF. In nucleotides, the CDR3 is TGTGCCATTACGAGACAGGTTCCCACTGAAGCTTTCTTT.

There are many counts of this clone. The V gene is TRBV28, the J gene TRBJ2-5, with TRBD2 matching 11 bases. With 8 bases clipped from V and 2 bases from J, the junction kept 13 bases outside the gene matches. Germline values: CDR1 MDHEN, CDR2 SYDVKM. There are 17 residues in the CDR3. This chain's CDR3 is CASSSLAGGSPQETQYF. Written as DNA, the CDR3 is TGTGCCAGCTCCAGCCTAGCGGGAGGCTCTCCTCAAGAGACCCAGTACTTC.

The rearrangement links TRBV5-1 to TRBJ1-1; 8 bases fit TRBD1. From germline, CDR1 is SGHRS and CDR2 YFSETQ. The CDR3 is 15 amino acids. The V and J ends lost 3 bases and 3 bases, in that order; junction bases with no gene match: 7. For the CDR3, the DNA is TGCGCCAGCAGCTCGACAGGGGTGGGGGACACTGAAGCTTTCTTT. Translation: CASSSTGVGDTEAFF.

This rearrangement joins TRBV6-5 to TRBJ2-4, with D possibly called TRBD1 or TRBD2 (5 bases each). CDR3 size: 14 residues. Trimming removed 2 bases at V and 2 bases at J, with 7 bases between. CDR1 MNHEY and CDR2 SVGAGI come from the germline V gene. CDR3 loop: CASSYEGTKNIQYF. CDR3 sequence (DNA): TGTGCCAGCAGTTACGAGGGGACCAAAAACATTCAGTACTTC.

For the CDR3, the DNA is TGTGCCAGCAGCCCGCTCCGGCCAGGGCCCCACAGCACCTTC. This codes for CASSPLRPGPHSTF. The chain combines TRBV7-7 with TRBJ1-2, with D perhaps TRBD1 (5 bases). This CDR3 region has 14 residues. CDR1 and CDR2 from the germline V gene are SSHAT and FNYEAQ (reference sequence). V was cut by 5 bases and J by 13 bases, with 23 bases left in between.

The chain has TRBV2 and TRBJ1-5; no clear D gene. V was clipped by 6 bases and J by 5 bases, with 11 bases between them. This CDR3 has 13 residues. CDR1 SNHLY and CDR2 FYNNEI come from the germline V gene. The CDR3: CASRVAEDQPQHF. CDR3 nucleotide sequence: TGTGCCAGCAGGGTGGCAGAAGATCAGCCCCAGCATTTT.